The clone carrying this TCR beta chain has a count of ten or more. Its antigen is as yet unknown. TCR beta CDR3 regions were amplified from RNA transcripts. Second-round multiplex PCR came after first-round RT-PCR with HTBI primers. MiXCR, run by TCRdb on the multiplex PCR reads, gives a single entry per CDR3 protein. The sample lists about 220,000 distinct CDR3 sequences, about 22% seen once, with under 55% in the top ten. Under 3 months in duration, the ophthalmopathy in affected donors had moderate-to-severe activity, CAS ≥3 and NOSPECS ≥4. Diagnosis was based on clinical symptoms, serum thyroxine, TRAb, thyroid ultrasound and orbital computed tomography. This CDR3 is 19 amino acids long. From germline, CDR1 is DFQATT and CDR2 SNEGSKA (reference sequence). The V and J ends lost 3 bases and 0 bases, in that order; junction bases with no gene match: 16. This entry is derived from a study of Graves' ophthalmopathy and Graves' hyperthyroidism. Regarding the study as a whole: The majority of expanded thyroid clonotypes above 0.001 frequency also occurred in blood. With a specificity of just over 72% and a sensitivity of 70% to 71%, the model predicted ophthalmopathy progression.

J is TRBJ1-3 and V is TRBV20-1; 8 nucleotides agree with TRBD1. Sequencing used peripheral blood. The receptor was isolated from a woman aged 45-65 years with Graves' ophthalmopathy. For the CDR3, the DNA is TGCAGTGCTAGTGACCGGGACAGGCAGCCCCTTCACTCTGGAAACACCATATATTTT. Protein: CSASDRDRQPLHSGNTIYF.